This T cell receptor beta chain originates from a study of vaccination and CD4 T cells after COVID-19. Background on the study: Ranging from 14 to 241, the interval between dose two and post-vaccine sampling had a median of 72 days. From HCoV-229E, HCoV-OC43, HCoV-NL63 and SARS-CoV-2, overlapping spike peptides were used to stimulate the cells. Study-wide findings and caveats: Post-infection sampling omitted early timepoints and covered relatively few convalescent patients. Spike mono-reactive status applied to 304 of 307 vaccine-specific clones in convalescent patients.

The germline V gene has CDR1 SGHRS and CDR2 YFSETQ. The V gene lost 0 bases and the J gene lost 8 bases, with 27 bases spanning the gap. The CDR3 is made up of 19 amino acids. Regarding this clonotype: The target antigen is unknown.

Cultured CD4+ T cells had their DNA profiled by the Oncomine TCR Beta short-read assay. One entry per CDR3 protein, called by TCRdb with MiXCR from the PCR reads. The sample holds 20,000 to 25,000 distinct CDR3 sequences; over 25% are singletons and the top ten take around 12%. This sample's treatment: approximately 9-day PBMC culture with coronavirus spike peptide pools or control peptides (ViraFEST assay). This TCR was sampled from a human donor with COVID-19. This chain links TRBV5-1 with TRBJ2-1, with D possibly being TRBD1 or TRBD2 (5 bases each). The sample taken for sequencing was cultured CD4+ T cells from blood. The chain's CDR3 is CASSLGRIGAGPLGDEQFF. CDR3 bases: TGCGCCAGCAGCTTGGGTCGGATAGGGGCAGGGCCCTTGGGGGATGAGCAGTTCTTC.